This TCR beta chain was documented in a study of blood T cell repertoires in COVID-19. This clone appeared a few times. The V and J ends lost 4 bases and 13 bases respectively, with 16 bases between them. The germline V gene encodes CDR1 MNHEY and CDR2 SVGAGI. The CDR3 has 12 amino acids. TCRdb's table, derived via immunoSEQ multiplex PCR, lists solely in-frame clones and lacks some. The repertoire includes 100,000 or so clones, about 83% of them detected once, and 9.5% to 15% sits in the top ten. The material sequenced was peripheral blood. The sequence was collected from a human donor in a cohort sampled during active COVID-19. The V gene is TRBV6-5, the J gene TRBJ1-1, with D maybe TRBD1 (5 bases). The CDR3 nucleotides read TGTGCCAGCAGTTCCGCGGGACGGTTCGTTTTCTTT. Amino acids: CASSSAGRFVFF.